This T cell receptor beta chain is drawn from a study of radiotherapy plus CTLA-4 blockade in lung cancer (dated by TCRdb to 2017 to 2018). Study-level background: Objective responses occurred in 18% of enrolled patients, and roughly 30% achieved disease control.

Libraries were made using the immunoSEQ multiplex PCR assay. This immuneACCESS table, as held by TCRdb, lists in-frame sequences with V and J called but not all clones. Of the missing ones, under half trace to an unresolved V gene in checked studies; the others have no known cause. This sample lists 56,000 or so clones; around four fifths were detected once. The top ten clonotypes cover about 2.9% of the sample. General study outcomes and caveats: Increased serum interferon-beta after radiation, together with early dynamic changes in blood T cell clones, were reported to be the strongest predictors of response. TCR clones derived from tumors expanded in peripheral blood after treatment with radiotherapy and ipilimumab.

The cysteine opens and the phenylalanine closes a CDR3 of 15 amino acids. The sequence is cut down to CDR3 DNA, 45 bases in frame from base 1. CDR1 and CDR2, per the germline V gene, are SGHTA and FQGNSA. V ends up 6 bases short and J 4 bases short, with an unmatched junction base count of 7. Focal radiation therapy combined with CTLA-4 blockade (ipilimumab) was tested in patients with chemo-refractory metastatic non-small-cell lung cancer. Concerning this clone: The antigen it recognizes is unknown. Base qualities are not provided; no much larger clone lies one nucleotide away.

The chain is assembled from TRBV7-2 and TRBJ2-2; 8 nucleotides in the junction match TRBD2. This material consisted of peripheral blood, taken from a patient treated with radiotherapy plus ipilimumab. This receptor was obtained from a human donor with non-small cell lung cancer who had a partial response to radiotherapy plus ipilimumab. The nucleotides are TGTGCCAGCAGTCCGGGGGGGGGCGGCACCGGGGAGCTGTTTTTT. The translation is CASSPGGGGTGELFF.